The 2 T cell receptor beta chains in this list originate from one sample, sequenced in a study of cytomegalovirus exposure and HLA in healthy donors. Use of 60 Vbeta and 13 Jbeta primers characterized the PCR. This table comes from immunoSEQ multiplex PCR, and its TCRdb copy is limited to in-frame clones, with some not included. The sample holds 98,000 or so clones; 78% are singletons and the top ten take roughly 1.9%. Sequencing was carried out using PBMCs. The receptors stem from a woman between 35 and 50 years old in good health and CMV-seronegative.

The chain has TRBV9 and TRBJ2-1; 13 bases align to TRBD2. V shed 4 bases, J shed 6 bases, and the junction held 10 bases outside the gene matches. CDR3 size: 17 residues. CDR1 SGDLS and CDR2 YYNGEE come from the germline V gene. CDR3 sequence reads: CASSSRTGTSGTNEQFF. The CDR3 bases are TGTGCCAGCAGCTCGCGTACCGGGACTAGCGGGACCAATGAGCAGTTCTTC.

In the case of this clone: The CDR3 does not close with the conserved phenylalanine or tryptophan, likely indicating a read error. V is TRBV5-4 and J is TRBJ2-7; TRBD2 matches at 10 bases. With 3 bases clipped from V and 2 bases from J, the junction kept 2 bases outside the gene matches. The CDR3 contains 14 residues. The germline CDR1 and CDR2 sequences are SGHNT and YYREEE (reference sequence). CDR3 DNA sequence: TGTGCCAGCAGCTCGAGCGGGAGGGCCTACGAGCAGTACCTC. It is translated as CASSSSGRAYEQYL.